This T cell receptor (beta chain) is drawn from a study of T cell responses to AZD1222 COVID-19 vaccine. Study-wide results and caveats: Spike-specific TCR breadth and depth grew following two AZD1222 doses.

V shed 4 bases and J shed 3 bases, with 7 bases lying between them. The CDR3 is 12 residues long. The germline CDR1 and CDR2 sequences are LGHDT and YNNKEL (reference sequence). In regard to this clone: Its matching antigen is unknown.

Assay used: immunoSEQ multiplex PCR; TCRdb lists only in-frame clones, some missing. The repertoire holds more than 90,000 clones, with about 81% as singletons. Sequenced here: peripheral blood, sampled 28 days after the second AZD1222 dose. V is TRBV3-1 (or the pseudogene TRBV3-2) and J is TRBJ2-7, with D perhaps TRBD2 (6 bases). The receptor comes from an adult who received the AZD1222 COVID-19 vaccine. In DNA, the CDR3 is TGTGCCAGCAGCCGGGAGGTCTACGAGCAGTACTTC. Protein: CASSREVYEQYF.